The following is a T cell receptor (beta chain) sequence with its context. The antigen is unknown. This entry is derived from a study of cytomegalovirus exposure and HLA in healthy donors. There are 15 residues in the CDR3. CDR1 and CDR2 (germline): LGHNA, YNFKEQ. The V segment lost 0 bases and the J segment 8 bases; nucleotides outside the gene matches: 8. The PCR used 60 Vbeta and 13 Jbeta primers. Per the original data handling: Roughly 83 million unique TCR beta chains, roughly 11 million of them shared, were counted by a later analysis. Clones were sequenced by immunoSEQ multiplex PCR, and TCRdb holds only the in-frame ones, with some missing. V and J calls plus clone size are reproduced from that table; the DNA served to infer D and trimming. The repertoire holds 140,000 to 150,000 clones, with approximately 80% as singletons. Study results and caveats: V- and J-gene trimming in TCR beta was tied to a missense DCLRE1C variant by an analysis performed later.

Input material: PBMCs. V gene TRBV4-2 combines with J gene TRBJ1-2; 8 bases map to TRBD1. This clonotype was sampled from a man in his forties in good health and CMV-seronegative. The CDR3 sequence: CASSQDSGAGGGYTF. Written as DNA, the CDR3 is TGTGCCAGCAGCCAAGATTCGGGGGCAGGGGGCGGCTACACCTTC.